The T cell receptor (beta chain) described here comes from a study of blood T cell repertoires in COVID-19. Study as a whole: Spain, Italy and the United States supplied samples that represented acute and convalescent COVID-19.

The CDR3 is 14 residues long. The germline V and J ends were trimmed by 5 bases and 0 bases, with 10 bases remaining between them. Germline-derived CDR1 and CDR2 are MNHEY and SVGAGI. Generated by immunoSEQ multiplex PCR, the TCRdb table keeps only in-frame clones and is missing some. The sample yields roughly 300,000 clones, more than 85% seen once. Participants were aged about 18 to 90 years, lived in about 26 US areas, and enrolled virtually. Each recovered donor of Cohort 3 presented with two negative PCRs, clearance, or symptom resolution. The specimen sequenced was PBMCs or T cells enriched from blood (not recorded which). The J gene is TRBJ2-5, the V gene TRBV6-5; D is undetermined. The clonotype originates from a young woman who had recovered from COVID-19. CDR3 protein: CASSRTADQETQYF. DNA of the CDR3: TGTGCCAGCAGTCGAACAGCTGACCAAGAGACCCAGTACTTC.